This T cell receptor beta chain was obtained from a study of blood T cell repertoires in COVID-19. Across the study: Samples came from the United States, Italy and Spain, spanning acute and convalescent COVID-19.

Seattle's enrolled individuals joined amid active infection and were then monitored longitudinally. Per germline, CDR1 SEHNR and CDR2 FQNEAQ (reference sequence). Trimming cost V 5 bases and J 2 bases, with 15 bases left between them. This CDR3 contains 16 residues. Authors' processing steps: Reference gene primer amplification in the assay estimated nucleated cell counts. Profiled with immunoSEQ multiplex PCR; TCRdb holds only in-frame clones, not every one. That table supplies the V and J calls and clone size; D and trimming were determined from the DNA. The sample has fewer than 300,000 clones, roughly four fifths seen once; the top ten hold 15% to 18%.

Sequencing was done on a sample of peripheral blood. The source is a person aged 65 to 79 with COVID-19, enrolled during active disease. The chain is built from TRBV7-9 and TRBJ1-4; D perhaps matches TRBD1 (6 bases). The CDR3 DNA is TGTGCCAGCAGCCCGGGCTTAAGGGGGACTAATGAAAAACTGTTTTTT. Translated: CASSPGLRGTNEKLFF.